The clone carrying this TCR beta chain showed up just a few times. The ends were cut back, 8 bases at V and 1 base at J, with 17 bases in the middle. The CDR3 runs 15 residues. The V gene's germline CDR1 is MNHNS and CDR2 SASEGT. This record belongs to a study of blood T cell repertoires in COVID-19. The overall study: Specimens from acute and convalescent COVID-19 originated in the United States, Italy and Spain. Sample material is recorded as cDNA or gDNA derived from T cells, B-cell-depleted T cells, or PBMCs.

Per the original methods: It was from reference gene primer amplification that nucleated cell counts were estimated. Data came from immunoSEQ multiplex PCR; TCRdb stores just in-frame clones and leaves some out. V, J and clone size reflect that table, while D and trimming were determined from the DNA. The table has some 180,000 clones, around 90% seen once. V and J are TRBV6-1 and TRBJ1-1; perhaps TRBD1 as D (6 bases). This receptor was obtained from a man aged 35 to 55 with acute or convalescent COVID-19. Sequenced sample: peripheral blood. The CDR3 loop is CASGGAAFQNTEAFF. The CDR3 DNA is TGTGCCAGCGGGGGCGCCGCCTTTCAGAACACTGAAGCTTTCTTT.